This T cell receptor beta chain was documented in a study of blood T cell repertoires in COVID-19. Across the study: The samples span acute and convalescent COVID-19 from the United States, Italy and Spain. T cells, B-cell-depleted T cells, or PBMCs supplied cDNA or gDNA.

The authors' processing: Reference gene primer amplification yielded estimated nucleated cell counts. The assay was immunoSEQ multiplex PCR, and TCRdb's table has in-frame clones only and misses some. Clone size and V and J calls were adopted from that table, with D and trimming inferred from the DNA. The sample carries 150,000 to 200,000 clones, approximately 88% recorded once. This sequence was found in a woman aged 30 to 39 with acute or convalescent COVID-19. The sample taken for sequencing was peripheral blood.

The CDR3, as DNA: TGCGCCAGCAGCTTGATGTTTAGCGGGAGTAACCATGAGCAGTTCTTC. Translating it yields CASSLMFSGSNHEQFF. The gene calls are TRBV5-1 and TRBJ2-1, with 9 bases that match TRBD2. Germline V gives CDR1 SGHRS, CDR2 YFSETQ. J was trimmed by 8 bases and V by 1 base; bases with no gene match: 10. This CDR3 spans 16 amino acids. Drawing the rest from reference TRBV5-1 and TRBJ2-1, the complete variable domain is KAGVTQTPRYLIKTRGQQVTLSCSPISGHRSVSWYQQTPGQGLQFLFEYFSETQRNKGNFPGRFSGRQFSNSRSEMNVSTLELGDSALYLCASSLMFSGSNHEQFFGPGTRLTVL.